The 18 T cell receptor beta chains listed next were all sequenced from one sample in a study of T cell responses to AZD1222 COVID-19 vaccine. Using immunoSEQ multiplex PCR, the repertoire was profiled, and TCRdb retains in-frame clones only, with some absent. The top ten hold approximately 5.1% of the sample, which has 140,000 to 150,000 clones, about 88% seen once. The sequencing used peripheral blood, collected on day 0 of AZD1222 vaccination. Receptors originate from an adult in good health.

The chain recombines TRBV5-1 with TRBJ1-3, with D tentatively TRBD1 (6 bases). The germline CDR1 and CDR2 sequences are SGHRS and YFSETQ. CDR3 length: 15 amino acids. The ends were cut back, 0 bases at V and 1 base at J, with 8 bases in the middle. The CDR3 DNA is TGCGCCAGCAGCTTGGAACAGGGATCTGGAAACACCATATATTTT. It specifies CASSLEQGSGNTIYF.

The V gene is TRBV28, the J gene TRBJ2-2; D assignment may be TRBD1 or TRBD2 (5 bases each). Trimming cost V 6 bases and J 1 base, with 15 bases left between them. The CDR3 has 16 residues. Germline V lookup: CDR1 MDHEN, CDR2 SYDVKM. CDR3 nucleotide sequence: TGTGCCAGCAGGTCCGGGACCTTGGGGAACACCGGGGAGCTGTTTTTT. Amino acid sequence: CASRSGTLGNTGELFF.

CDR3 residues: CASSQLQGFPMNTEAFF. DNA for the CDR3: TGTGCCAGCAGCCAGCTCCAGGGGTTTCCCATGAACACTGAAGCTTTCTTT. The rearrangement uses TRBV16 and TRBJ1-1; a weak D match, TRBD1 (6 bases). This CDR3 is 17 amino acids long. The V gene's germline CDR1 is KGHSY and CDR2 FQNENV. V was cut by 3 bases and J by 0 bases, with 17 bases left in between.

The CDR3 reads CASSFTDRSSYTF. Written as DNA, the CDR3 is TGTGCCAGCAGCTTCACTGACAGGAGTAGCTACACCTTC. V usage is TRBV7-2 and J usage is TRBJ1-2, with D maybe TRBD1 (6 bases). V lost 3 bases, J lost 9 bases, and 14 bases lay in between. Germline CDR1 SGHTA, CDR2 FQGNSA. There are 13 residues in the CDR3.

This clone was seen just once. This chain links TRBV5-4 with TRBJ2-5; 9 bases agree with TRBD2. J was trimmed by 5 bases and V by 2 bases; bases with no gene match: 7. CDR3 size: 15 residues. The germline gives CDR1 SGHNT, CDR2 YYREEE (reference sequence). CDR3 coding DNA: TGTGCCAGCAGCTTTTCAGGACTAGCGTACGAGACCCAGTACTTC. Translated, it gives CASSFSGLAYETQYF.

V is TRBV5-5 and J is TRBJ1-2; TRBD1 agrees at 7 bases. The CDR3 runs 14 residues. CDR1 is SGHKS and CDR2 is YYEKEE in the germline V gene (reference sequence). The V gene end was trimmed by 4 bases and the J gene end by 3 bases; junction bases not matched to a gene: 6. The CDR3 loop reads CASSQDRAYYGYTF. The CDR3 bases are TGTGCCAGCAGCCAAGACAGGGCCTACTATGGCTACACCTTC. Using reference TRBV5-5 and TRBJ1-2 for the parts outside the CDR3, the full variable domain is DAGVTQSPTHLIKTRGQQVTLRCSPISGHKSVSWYQQVLGQGPQFIFQYYEKEERGRGNFPDRFSARQFPNYSSELNVNALLLGDSALYLCASSQDRAYYGYTFGSGTRLTVV.

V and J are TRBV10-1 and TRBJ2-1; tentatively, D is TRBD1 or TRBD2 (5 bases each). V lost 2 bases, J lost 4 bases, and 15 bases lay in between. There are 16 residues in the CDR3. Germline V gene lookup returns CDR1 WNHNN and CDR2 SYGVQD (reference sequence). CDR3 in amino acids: CASSETGRTQYNEQFF. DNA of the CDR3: TGCGCCAGCAGTGAGACGGGGCGGACCCAGTACAATGAGCAGTTCTTC.

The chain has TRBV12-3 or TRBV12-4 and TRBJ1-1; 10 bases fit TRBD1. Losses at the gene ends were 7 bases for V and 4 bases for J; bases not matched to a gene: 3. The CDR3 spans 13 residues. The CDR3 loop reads CASTWDRGTEAFF. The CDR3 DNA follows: TGTGCCAGCACCTGGGACAGGGGCACTGAAGCTTTCTTT.

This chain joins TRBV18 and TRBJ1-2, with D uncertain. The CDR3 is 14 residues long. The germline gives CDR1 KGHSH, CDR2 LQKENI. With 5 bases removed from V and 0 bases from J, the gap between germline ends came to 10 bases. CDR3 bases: TGTGCCAGCTCAAAAGATAGGTCTAACTATGGCTACACCTTC. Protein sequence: CASSKDRSNYGYTF. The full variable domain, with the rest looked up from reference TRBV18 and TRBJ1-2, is NAGVMQNPRHLVRRRGQEARLRCSPMKGHSHVYWYRQLPEEGLKFMVYLQKENIIDESGMPKERFSAEFPKEGPSILRIQQVVRGDSAAYFCASSKDRSNYGYTFGSGTRLTVV.

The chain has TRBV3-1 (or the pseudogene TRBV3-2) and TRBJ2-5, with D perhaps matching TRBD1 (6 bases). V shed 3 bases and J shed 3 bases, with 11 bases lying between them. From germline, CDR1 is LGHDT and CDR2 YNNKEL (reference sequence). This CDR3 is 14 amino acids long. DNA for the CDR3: TGTGCCAGCAGCCATCGACGGGACAAAGAGACCCAGTACTTC. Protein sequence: CASSHRRDKETQYF.

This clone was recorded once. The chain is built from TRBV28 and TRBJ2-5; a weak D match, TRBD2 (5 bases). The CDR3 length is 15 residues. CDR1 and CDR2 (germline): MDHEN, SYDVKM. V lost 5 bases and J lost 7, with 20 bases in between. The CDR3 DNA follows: TGTGCCAGCAGTCTAACGCCCGCTTACCGGGGGACCCAGTACTTC. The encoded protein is CASSLTPAYRGTQYF.

CDR3 nucleotide sequence: TGTGCCAGCAGTCTTTTCTACGAGCAGTACTTC. Encoded protein: CASSLFYEQYF. The rearrangement joins TRBV12-3 or TRBV12-4 to TRBJ2-7; D remains unclear. CDR3 length: 11 residues. Trimming shortened V by 5 bases and J by 3 bases, and 5 bases separated the two germline ends.

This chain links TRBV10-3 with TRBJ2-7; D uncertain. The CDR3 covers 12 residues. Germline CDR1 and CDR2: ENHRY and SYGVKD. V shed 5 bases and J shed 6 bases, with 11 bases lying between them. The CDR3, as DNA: TGTGCCATCAGTTTGGTGGGTCCCGAGCAGTACTTC. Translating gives CAISLVGPEQYF.

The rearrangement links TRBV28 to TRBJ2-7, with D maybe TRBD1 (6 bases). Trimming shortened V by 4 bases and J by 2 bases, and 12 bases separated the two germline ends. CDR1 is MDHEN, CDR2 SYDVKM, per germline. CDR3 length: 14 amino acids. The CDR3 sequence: CASSSNRVAYEQYF. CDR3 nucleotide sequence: TGTGCCAGCAGTTCGAACAGGGTGGCCTACGAGCAGTACTTC. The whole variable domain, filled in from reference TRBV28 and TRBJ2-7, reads DVKVTQSSRYLVKRTGEKVFLECVQDMDHENMFWYRQDPGLGLRLIYFSYDVKMKEKGDIPEGYSVSREKKERFSLILESASTNQTSMYLCASSSNRVAYEQYFGPGTRLTVT.

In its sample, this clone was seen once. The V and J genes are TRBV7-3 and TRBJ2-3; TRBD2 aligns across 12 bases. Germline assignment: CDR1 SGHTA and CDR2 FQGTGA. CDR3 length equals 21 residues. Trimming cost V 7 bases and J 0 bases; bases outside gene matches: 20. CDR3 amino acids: CASTKTPTSGSWRPSTDTQYF. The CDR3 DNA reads TGTGCCAGCACCAAAACTCCGACTAGCGGGAGTTGGAGGCCTAGCACAGATACGCAGTATTTT.

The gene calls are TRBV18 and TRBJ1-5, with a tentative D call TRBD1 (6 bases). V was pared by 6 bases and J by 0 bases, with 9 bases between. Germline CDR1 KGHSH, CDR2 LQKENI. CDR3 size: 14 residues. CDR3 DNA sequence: TGTGCCAGCTCGCTGACAGGTAGCAATCAGCCCCAGCATTTT. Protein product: CASSLTGSNQPQHF.

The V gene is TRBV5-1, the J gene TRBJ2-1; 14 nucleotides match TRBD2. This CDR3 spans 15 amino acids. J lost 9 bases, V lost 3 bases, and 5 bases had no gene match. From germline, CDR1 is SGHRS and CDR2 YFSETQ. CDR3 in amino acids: CASSSRLAGGSEQFF. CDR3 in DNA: TGCGCCAGCAGCTCGAGACTAGCGGGAGGGAGTGAGCAGTTCTTC.

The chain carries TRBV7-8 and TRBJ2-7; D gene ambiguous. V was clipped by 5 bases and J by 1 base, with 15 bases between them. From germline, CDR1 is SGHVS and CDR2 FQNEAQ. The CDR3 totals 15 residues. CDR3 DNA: TGTGCCAGCAGCGCGCGTGGACGAGAATCCTACGAGCAGTACTTC. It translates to CASSARGRESYEQYF. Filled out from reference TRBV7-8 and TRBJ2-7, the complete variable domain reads GAGVSQSPRYKVAKRGQDVALRCDPISGHVSLFWYQQALGQGPEFLTYFQNEAQLDKSGLPSDRFFAERPEGSVSTLKIQRTQQEDSAVYLCASSARGRESYEQYFGPGTRLTVT.